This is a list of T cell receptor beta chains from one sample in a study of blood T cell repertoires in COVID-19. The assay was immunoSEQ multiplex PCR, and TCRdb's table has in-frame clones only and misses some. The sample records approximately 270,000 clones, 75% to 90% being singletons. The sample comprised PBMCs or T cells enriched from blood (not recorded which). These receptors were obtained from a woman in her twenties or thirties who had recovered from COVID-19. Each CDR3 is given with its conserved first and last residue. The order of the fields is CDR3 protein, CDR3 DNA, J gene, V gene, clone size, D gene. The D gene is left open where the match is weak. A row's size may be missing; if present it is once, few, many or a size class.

CDR3: CATSRGLLNYGYTF
DNA: TGTGCCACCAGCAGAGGTCTCCTTAACTATGGCTACACCTTC
J: TRBJ1-2
V: TRBV15
size: .
D: .

CDR3: CASSFGTEGEQYF
DNA: TGTGCCAGCAGTTTTGGTACAGAAGGCGAGCAGTACTTC
J: TRBJ2-7
V: TRBV12-3/TRBV12-4
size: once
D: .

CDR3: CASSPQGTGPYEQYF
DNA: TGTGCCAGCAGCCCCCAGGGGACAGGACCCTACGAGCAGTACTTC
J: TRBJ2-7
V: TRBV9
size: .
D: TRBD1

CDR3: CASSQGAGPTEAFF
DNA: TGTGCCAGCAGCCAAGGGGCAGGGCCCACTGAAGCTTTCTTT
J: TRBJ1-1
V: TRBV3-1/TRBV3-2
size: .
D: .

CDR3: CASSLVGRLSNQPQHF
DNA: TGTGCCAGCAGCTTAGTTGGCAGGCTTAGCAATCAGCCCCAGCATTTT
J: TRBJ1-5
V: TRBV7-8
size: .
D: .

CDR3: CASSDGRTSGYEQYF
DNA: TGCGCCAGCAGCGACGGTCGGACTAGCGGCTACGAGCAGTACTTC
J: TRBJ2-7
V: TRBV5-1
size: .
D: TRBD2

CDR3: CASSAIAGGVTGELFF
DNA: TGCGCCAGCAGCGCCATAGCGGGAGGGGTCACCGGGGAGCTGTTTTTT
J: TRBJ2-2
V: TRBV5-1
size: .
D: TRBD2

CDR3: CASSTGYSGNTIYF
DNA: TGTGCCAGCAGTACAGGGTACTCTGGAAACACCATATATTTT
J: TRBJ1-3
V: TRBV27
size: .
D: .

CDR3: CASSVPTAYEQYF
DNA: TGTGCCAGCAGTGTGCCTACAGCCTACGAGCAGTACTTC
J: TRBJ2-7
V: TRBV28
size: .
D: .

CDR3: CASSRTGLNEQYF
DNA: TGTGCCAGTAGTAGGACAGGTTTGAACGAGCAGTACTTC
J: TRBJ2-7
V: TRBV19
size: .
D: TRBD1

CDR3: CAISESQGAWNQPQHF
DNA: TGTGCCATCAGTGAGTCTCAGGGGGCCTGGAATCAGCCCCAGCATTTT
J: TRBJ1-5
V: TRBV10-3
size: .
D: TRBD1

CDR3: CASSTTLGGGNEQFF
DNA: TGTGCCAGCAGCACCACCCTTGGGGGGGGCAATGAGCAGTTCTTC
J: TRBJ2-1
V: TRBV3-1/TRBV3-2
size: few
D: TRBD2

CDR3: CAWQRGTVSNQPQHF
DNA: TGTGCCTGGCAAAGAGGGACAGTTAGCAATCAGCCCCAGCATTTT
J: TRBJ1-5
V: TRBV30
size: .
D: TRBD1

CDR3: CASRARDNYGYTF
DNA: TGCGCCAGCAGAGCCCGTGATAACTATGGCTACACCTTC
J: TRBJ1-2
V: TRBV5-1
size: once
D: .

CDR3: CASSFSRSGAYEQYF
DNA: TGTGCCAGCAGTTTTAGTCGGAGCGGGGCTTACGAGCAGTACTTC
J: TRBJ2-7
V: TRBV28
size: .
D: TRBD2

CDR3: CATQYSGIGQETQYF
DNA: TGTGCCACCCAGTATTCAGGGATCGGCCAAGAGACCCAGTACTTC
J: TRBJ2-5
V: TRBV6-5
size: .
D: .

CDR3: CASSHLRTGAGEQYF
DNA: TGCGCCAGCAGCCATTTACGGACAGGGGCGGGCGAGCAGTACTTC
J: TRBJ2-7
V: TRBV4-1
size: .
D: TRBD1

CDR3: CASSPALGQPDTQYF
DNA: TGTGCCAGCAGCCCAGCCCTTGGGCAACCAGATACGCAGTATTTT
J: TRBJ2-3
V: TRBV6-5
size: many
D: .

CDR3: CASSIVAGPERETQYF
DNA: TGTGCCAGTAGTATAGTCGCGGGTCCTGAGCGGGAGACCCAGTACTTC
J: TRBJ2-5
V: TRBV19
size: .
D: .

CDR3: CASSDEWQGVGEQYF
DNA: TGTGCCAGCAGTGACGAATGGCAGGGGGTAGGCGAGCAGTACTTC
J: TRBJ2-7
V: TRBV2
size: .
D: TRBD1

CDR3: CASSFRTGGAGYEQYF
DNA: TGTGCCAGCAGTTTTCGGACAGGGGGCGCTGGGTACGAGCAGTACTTC
J: TRBJ2-7
V: TRBV6-5
size: .
D: TRBD1

CDR3: CASSRSPGRTEAFF
DNA: TGTGCCAGCAGTCGATCCCCGGGGAGAACTGAAGCTTTCTTT
J: TRBJ1-1
V: TRBV11-3
size: .
D: .

CDR3: CASSYSGGANTGELFF
DNA: TGTGCCAGCAGCTACAGCGGGGGGGCGAACACCGGGGAGCTGTTTTTT
J: TRBJ2-2
V: TRBV4-2
size: .
D: TRBD2

CDR3: CASRQPDRDYGYTF
DNA: TGCGCCAGCAGACAACCCGACAGGGACTATGGCTACACCTTC
J: TRBJ1-2
V: TRBV5-1
size: .
D: TRBD1

CDR3: CASSYLLAGSSYNEQFF
DNA: TGTGCCAGCAGCTACCTCCTAGCGGGGAGCTCCTACAATGAGCAGTTCTTC
J: TRBJ2-1
V: TRBV11-2
size: .
D: TRBD2

CDR3: CASRGEHYNSPLHF
DNA: TGTGCCAGCAGGGGAGAACACTATAATTCACCCCTCCACTTT
J: TRBJ1-6
V: TRBV28
size: .
D: .